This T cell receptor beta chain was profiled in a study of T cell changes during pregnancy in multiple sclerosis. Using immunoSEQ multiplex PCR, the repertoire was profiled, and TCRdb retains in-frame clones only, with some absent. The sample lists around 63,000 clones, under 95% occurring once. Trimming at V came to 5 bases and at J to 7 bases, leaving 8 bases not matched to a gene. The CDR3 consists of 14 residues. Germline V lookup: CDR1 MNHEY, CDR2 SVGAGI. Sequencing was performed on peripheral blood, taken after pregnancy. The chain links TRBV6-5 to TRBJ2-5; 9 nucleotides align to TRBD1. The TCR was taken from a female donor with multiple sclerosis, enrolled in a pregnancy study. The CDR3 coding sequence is TGTGCCAGCAGTCCAACAGGGGGCCACCGGACCCAGTACTTC. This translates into CASSPTGGHRTQYF.